This T cell receptor (beta chain) is drawn from a study of blood T cell repertoires in COVID-19. The V end lost 1 base, the J end lost 3 bases, and 19 bases lay between the germline ends. In germline, CDR1 is SGHVS, CDR2 FQNEAQ. This CDR3 has 19 residues. The table came from immunoSEQ multiplex PCR; TCRdb's copy has only in-frame clones and leaves some out. The data show 180,000 or so clones, 80% to 90% seen once. This chain joins TRBV7-8 and TRBJ1-6; no clear D gene. The sequenced sample consisted of peripheral blood. The sequence was obtained from a woman of 80 years or more with COVID-19, enrolled during active disease. CDR3: CASSLEAQPAPYYNSPLHF. In DNA, the CDR3 is TGTGCCAGCAGCTTAGAAGCACAGCCCGCACCTTACTATAATTCACCCCTCCACTTT.